This TCR beta chain was observed in a study of T cell changes during pregnancy in multiple sclerosis. Profiled with immunoSEQ multiplex PCR; TCRdb holds only in-frame clones, not every one. The table lists approximately 100,000 clones, around 93% of them singletons. V lost 8 bases to trimming and J lost 4 bases, with 11 bases between them. CDR3 size: 12 residues. The germline V gene has CDR1 MDHEN and CDR2 SYDVKM. The receptor comes from a female donor with multiple sclerosis, enrolled in a pregnancy study. The chain uses TRBV28 and TRBJ1-2; no definite D call. The sequences come from peripheral blood, collected in the first trimester of pregnancy. In DNA form, the CDR3 reads TGTGCCAGCGGCGGGGAGGGCTATGGCTACACCTTC. Its translation is CASGGEGYGYTF.